This T cell receptor (beta chain) came from a study of early T cells in non-severe SARS-CoV-2 infection (dated by TCRdb to about 2021). For context, the study as a whole: TCR sequencing used bulk RNA from unsorted whole blood, so alpha and beta chains could not be paired. What the authors observed across the whole study: VDJdb matching was skewed toward anti-spike CD8 responses, so virus-specific expansions were likely underestimated and private and CD4 specificities were missed.

The library was built by means of 5' RACE. The instrument given in TCRdb is NextSeq 500. The TCR library protocol attached unique molecular identifiers to individual cDNA molecules to correct for sequencing error and PCR bias. Sequencing covered both TCR alpha and beta chains, and within each sample the abundances of alpha and beta sequences were tightly co-correlated. As for the original processing: Decombinator V4 was used to perform V gene, J gene and CDR3 annotation of TCR sequences. TCRs were defined as expanded if a significant change between any two time points was detected under a Poisson model with p below 0.0001. TCR abundances were normalised to the total number of TCRs sequenced per sample and were expressed as counts per million. MAIT TCRs were defined by TRAV1-2 paired with TRAJ12, TRAJ20 or TRAJ33, and iNKT TCRs by TRAV10 paired with TRAJ18. VDJdb, accessed 1 November 2021, was searched for CMV, EBV and SARS-CoV-2 annotated TCRs, excluding TCRs annotated for multiple antigens. TCRdb reran the public reads through fastp at Q25 and MiXCR, keeping productive beta chains. Rows are unified per CDR3 protein, each entry keeping the most common DNA and genes. TCRdb, not the original authors, processed these V and J calls. The sample includes about 99,000 distinct CDR3 sequences, with over 15% observed a single time. The top ten clonotypes cover roughly 1.3% of the sample.

Including the terminal cysteine and phenylalanine, the CDR3 comprises 14 residues. Only the CDR3 DNA is retained, 42 bases long and in frame from the first base. Trimming removed 7 bases from V and 4 bases from J; the gene matches leave 7 bases unexplained. CDR1 and CDR2 were assigned from the germline V gene as SNHLY and FYNNEI. This was a case-control study nested in a cohort of healthcare workers in London, UK, who had nasopharyngeal swab PCR tests and blood samples taken every week. Healthcare workers were recruited during the week of the UK lockdown, between 23 and 31 March 2020, and followed weekly for up to about 15 weeks. There are many counts of this clonotype. Its antigen target is currently unknown. Per-nucleotide qualities are absent, and no much larger clonotype sits a single base away.

Recombination joined TRBV2 with TRBJ1-2, with 9 bases aligning to TRBD1. The sample comprised whole blood. This TCR was recovered from an adult who was a healthcare worker with PCR-confirmed SARS-CoV-2 infection or an uninfected control (not recorded which). CDR3 protein: CASTQGQGPYGYTF. The bases are TGTGCCAGCACTCAGGGACAGGGCCCCTATGGCTACACCTTC.